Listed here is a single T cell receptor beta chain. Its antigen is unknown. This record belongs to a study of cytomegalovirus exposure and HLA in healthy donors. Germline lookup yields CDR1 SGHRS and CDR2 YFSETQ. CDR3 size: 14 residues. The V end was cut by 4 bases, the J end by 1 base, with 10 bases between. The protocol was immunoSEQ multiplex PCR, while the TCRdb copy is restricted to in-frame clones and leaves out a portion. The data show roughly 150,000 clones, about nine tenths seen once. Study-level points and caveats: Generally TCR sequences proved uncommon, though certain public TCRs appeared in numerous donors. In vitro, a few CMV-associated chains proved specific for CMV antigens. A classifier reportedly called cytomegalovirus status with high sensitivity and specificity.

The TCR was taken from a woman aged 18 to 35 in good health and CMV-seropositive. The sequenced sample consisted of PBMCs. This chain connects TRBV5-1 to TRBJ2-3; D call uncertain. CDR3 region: CASSEGAGTDTQYF. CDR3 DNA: TGCGCCAGCAGCGAAGGAGCTGGCACAGATACGCAGTATTTT. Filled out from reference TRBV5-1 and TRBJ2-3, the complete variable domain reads KAGVTQTPRYLIKTRGQQVTLSCSPISGHRSVSWYQQTPGQGLQFLFEYFSETQRNKGNFPGRFSGRQFSNSRSEMNVSTLELGDSALYLCASSEGAGTDTQYFGPGTRLTVL.